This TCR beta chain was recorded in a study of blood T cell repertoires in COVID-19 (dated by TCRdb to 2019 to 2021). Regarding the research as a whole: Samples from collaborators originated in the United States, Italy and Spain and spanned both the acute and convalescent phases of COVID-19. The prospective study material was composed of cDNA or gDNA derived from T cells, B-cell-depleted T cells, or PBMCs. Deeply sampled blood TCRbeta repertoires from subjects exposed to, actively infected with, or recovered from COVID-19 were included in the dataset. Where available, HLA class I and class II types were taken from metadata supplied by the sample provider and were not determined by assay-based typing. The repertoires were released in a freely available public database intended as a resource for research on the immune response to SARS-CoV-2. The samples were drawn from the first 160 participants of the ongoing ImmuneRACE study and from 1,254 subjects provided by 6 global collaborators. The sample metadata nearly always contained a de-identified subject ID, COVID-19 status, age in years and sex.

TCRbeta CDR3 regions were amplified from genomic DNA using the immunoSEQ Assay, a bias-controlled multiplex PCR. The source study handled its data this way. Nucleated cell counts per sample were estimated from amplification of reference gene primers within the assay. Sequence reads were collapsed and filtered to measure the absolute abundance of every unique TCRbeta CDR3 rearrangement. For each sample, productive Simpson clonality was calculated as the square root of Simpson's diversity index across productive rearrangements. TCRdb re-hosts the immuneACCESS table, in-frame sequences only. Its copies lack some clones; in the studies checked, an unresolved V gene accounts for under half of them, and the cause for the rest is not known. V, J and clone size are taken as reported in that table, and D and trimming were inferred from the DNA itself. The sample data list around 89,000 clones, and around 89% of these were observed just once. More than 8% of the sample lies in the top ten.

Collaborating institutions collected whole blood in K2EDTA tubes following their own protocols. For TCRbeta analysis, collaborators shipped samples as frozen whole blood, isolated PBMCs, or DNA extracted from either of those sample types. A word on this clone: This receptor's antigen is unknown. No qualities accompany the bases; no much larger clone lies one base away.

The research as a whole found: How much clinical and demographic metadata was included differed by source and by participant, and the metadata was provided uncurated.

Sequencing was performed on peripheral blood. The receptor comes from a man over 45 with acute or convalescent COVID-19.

The CDR3 reads CASSGGDTGNTIYF. The nucleotides read TGTGCCAGCAGCGGGGGAGACACAGGAAACACCATATATTTT. The chain is made from TRBV6-5 and TRBJ1-3, and possibly TRBD1, on 5 matching bases. V gives up 6 bases and J gives up 4 bases, and the segment between their germline ends measures 13 bases. From the cysteine through the phenylalanine, the CDR3 covers 14 amino acids. Kept here is only the CDR3 DNA, which spans 42 bases and is read in frame from base 1. Per the germline V gene, MNHEY is the CDR1 and SVGAGI is the CDR2.